This TCR beta chain stems from a study of blood T cell repertoires in COVID-19. Study overall: The origin of the acute and convalescent COVID-19 samples was the United States, Italy and Spain.

The CDR3 is 11 residues long. CDR1 and CDR2 from the germline V gene are MRHNA and SNTAGT. Trimming shortened V by 6 bases and J by 16 bases, and 15 bases separated the two germline ends. Everyone who took part was about 18 to 90 years old, and they came from roughly 25 US areas. In assigning cohorts, the study relied on participant-reported clinical history. The protocol was immunoSEQ multiplex PCR, while the TCRdb copy is restricted to in-frame clones and leaves out a portion. The table lists over 350,000 clones, around 90% of them singletons. The receptor's source is a young woman who had recovered from COVID-19. The material sequenced was PBMCs or T cells enriched from blood (not recorded which). The rearrangement joins TRBV6-4 to TRBJ2-2; D not certain. The CDR3: CASRNPRLPFF. The DNA for the CDR3 is TGTGCCAGCAGGAATCCGAGGCTGCCGTTTTTT.